Listed below are T cell receptor beta chains from one sample, sequenced in a study of T cell responses to AZD1222 COVID-19 vaccine. Repertoires were generated with immunoSEQ multiplex PCR, while TCRdb's copy carries only in-frame clones and drops some. Among over 150,000 clones listed, less than 95% were seen once. The sequencing here drew on peripheral blood, taken on day 0 of AZD1222 vaccination. These receptors were taken from an adult in good health. Each CDR3 is given with its conserved first and last residue. A D gene is named only where the DNA matches it firmly. Size is stated for part of the rows, as once, few or many counts, or as a class when the clone is expanded.

j_call v_call d_call clone_size cdr3_nt cdr3_aa
TRBJ1-6 TRBV3-1/TRBV3-2 NA NA TGTGCCAGCAGCCAAGAGGGGGGAGTTCGGTCACCCCTCCACTTT CASSQEGGVRSPLHF
TRBJ2-7 TRBV4-1 TRBD1 NA TGCGCCAGCAGCCCCGGGACAGGGGACCCCTACGAGCAGTACTTC CASSPGTGDPYEQYF
TRBJ2-5 TRBV19 TRBD2 NA TGTGCCAGTAGTAACGGGGGAGGGGAAGAGACCCAGTACTTC CASSNGGGEETQYF
TRBJ2-7 TRBV19 TRBD1 NA TGTGCCAGTCGGGGACAGGGGGCCTACGAGCAGTACTTC CASRGQGAYEQYF
TRBJ2-1 TRBV7-3 NA NA TGTGCCAGCAGCTTGAGTTTCGCGTCTCGACGGTTCTTC CASSLSFASRRFF
TRBJ1-2 TRBV30 NA NA TGTGCCTGGAGTGAGTTCCCCCTTTTAGACGGATACAACTATGGCTACACCTTC CAWSEFPLLDGYNYGYTF
TRBJ1-5 TRBV28 NA NA TGTGCCAGCAGTTTTATGGGTCGGCAGCCCCAGCATTTT CASSFMGRQPQHF
TRBJ1-2 TRBV5-1 TRBD1 NA TGCGCCAGCGCACCCCAGGGGGACTATGGCTACACCTTC CASAPQGDYGYTF
TRBJ1-1 TRBV10-2 NA NA TGCGCCAGCAGTGATCCGGCCCGTCCTGAAGCTTTCTTT CASSDPARPEAFF
TRBJ2-3 TRBV6-5 NA few TGTGCCAGCAGCTTCAGGGGACCGGATACGCAGTATTTT CASSFRGPDTQYF
TRBJ2-4 TRBV4-1 TRBD1 NA TGCGCCAGCAGCTCCGGGGGACAGGGCAAAAACATTCAGTACTTC CASSSGGQGKNIQYF
TRBJ2-5 TRBV3-1/TRBV3-2 TRBD2 NA TGTGCCAGCAGCCAAGTTTCTAGCGGGGGGGCCAAGACCCAGTACTTC CASSQVSSGGAKTQYF
TRBJ1-2 TRBV12-3/TRBV12-4 NA NA TGTGCCAGCAGTTTTTGGGGTAACCATGGCTACACCTTC CASSFWGNHGYTF
TRBJ1-2 TRBV28 NA NA TGTGCCAGCAGTTTACTTGGCGAGACTAACTATGGCTACACCTTC CASSLLGETNYGYTF
TRBJ2-7 TRBV3-1/TRBV3-2 NA NA TGTGCCAGCAGCCAGCCCGGACGTGGGGAGCAGTACTTC CASSQPGRGEQYF
TRBJ2-5 TRBV3-1/TRBV3-2 TRBD1 NA TGTGCCAGCAGCACCCTGACCAACCGGGACAGGGTCAGGTCAGGAGAGACCCAGTACTTC CASSTLTNRDRVRSGETQYF
TRBJ2-7 TRBV6-2/TRBV6-3 TRBD2 NA TGTGCCAGCAGTCTGGGACTAGCGGGCTACGAGCAGTACTTC CASSLGLAGYEQYF